The 11 T cell receptor beta chains given below trace back to one sample, sequenced in a study of cytomegalovirus exposure and HLA in healthy donors. Sequenced by immunoSEQ multiplex PCR; TCRdb stores in-frame clones only, minus some. The table includes about 360,000 clones, roughly 90% detected once. The sequencing sample was made of PBMCs. The receptor set was obtained from a woman between 18 and 29 years old in good health and CMV-seronegative.

The chain recombines TRBV15 with TRBJ2-3; D remains unclear. CDR1 is LNHNV, CDR2 YYDKDF, per germline (reference sequence). The V and J ends lost 6 bases and 2 bases respectively, with 3 bases between them. The CDR3 consists of 11 residues. In DNA, the CDR3 is TGTGCCACCAGTCTCACAGATACGCAGTATTTT. It codes for CATSLTDTQYF.

The chain has TRBV30 and TRBJ1-3, with D perhaps TRBD1 (5 bases). Germline CDR1 GTSNPN, CDR2 SVGIG (reference sequence). There are 15 residues in the CDR3. The V end was cut by 0 bases, the J end by 0 bases, with 9 bases between. CDR3 coding DNA: TGTGCCTGGAGTGTAAATAGGGGCTCTGGAAACACCATATATTTT. This codes for CAWSVNRGSGNTIYF. The variable domain in full, completed from reference TRBV30 and TRBJ1-3, reads SQTIHQWPATLVQPVGSPLSLECTVEGTSNPNLYWYRQAAGRGLQLLFYSVGIGQISSEVPQNLSASRPQDRQFILSSKKLLLSDSGFYLCAWSVNRGSGNTIYFGEGSWLTVV.

The chain combines TRBV7-9 with TRBJ1-2, with 8 bases lining up with TRBD1. The germline V gene has CDR1 SEHNR and CDR2 FQNEAQ (reference sequence). The CDR3 is 14 residues long. J gave up 8 bases and V 3 bases, and 8 bases lay outside the gene matches. CDR3 region: CASSFVQGVFGYTF. CDR3 DNA: TGTGCCAGCAGCTTTGTACAGGGGGTTTTCGGCTACACCTTC.

The chain employs TRBV28 and TRBJ1-5; D possibly corresponds to TRBD1 (5 bases). The germline V gene has CDR1 MDHEN and CDR2 SYDVKM. V lost 5 bases to trimming and J lost 3 bases, with 11 bases between them. The CDR3 sequence is 14 residues long. The CDR3 loop is CASSDPGANQPQHF. The CDR3 nucleotides read TGTGCCAGCAGTGATCCTGGGGCCAATCAGCCCCAGCATTTT.

This rearrangement joins TRBV27 to TRBJ2-3, with 10 bases aligning to TRBD1. The V gene's germline CDR1 is MNHEY and CDR2 SMNVEV (reference sequence). Losses at the gene ends were 5 bases for V and 5 bases for J; bases not matched to a gene: 4. CDR3 length equals 14 residues. CDR3 sequence: CASSLGQGGDTQYF. As DNA, the CDR3 is TGTGCCAGCAGTCTCGGACAGGGGGGAGATACGCAGTATTTT.

DNA of the CDR3: TGCGCCAGCAGTGACATGGCTGCAGGGCCGAATCAGCCCCAGCATTTT. Translating it yields CASSDMAAGPNQPQHF. V and J are TRBV10-2 and TRBJ1-5, with TRBD1 as a possible D gene (5 bases). Germline V gene lookup returns CDR1 WSHSY and CDR2 SAAADI. Trimming stripped 3 bases from V and 4 bases from J, with 16 bases between. There are 16 residues in the CDR3.

The chain combines TRBV6-1 with TRBJ1-1; TRBD1 might be the D (6 bases). Germline V gene data show CDR1 as MNHNS and CDR2 as SASEGT. The CDR3 is 16 residues long. V was trimmed by 1 base and J by 11 bases, leaving 23 bases between them. The CDR3 here is CASSEGDRFRASGAFF. For the CDR3, the DNA is TGTGCCAGCAGTGAAGGAGACAGGTTTCGGGCCTCGGGGGCTTTCTTT.

This clone was seen only once. The rearrangement links TRBV6-1 to TRBJ1-5; 7 nucleotides align to TRBD1. Per germline, CDR1 MNHNS and CDR2 SASEGT. CDR3 size: 14 residues. V lost 4 bases and J lost 6; bases outside the gene matches: 6. The CDR3 protein is CASSGDRVGQPQHF. The CDR3 coding sequence is TGTGCCAGCAGTGGCGACAGGGTTGGTCAGCCCCAGCATTTT.

The chain couples TRBV5-1 to TRBJ1-4; 8 bases are a match to TRBD1. CDR3 length: 15 amino acids. V shed 5 bases, J shed 4 bases, and the junction held 7 bases outside the gene matches. Germline lookup yields CDR1 SGHRS and CDR2 YFSETQ. The CDR3: CASSYGQGRNEKLFF. The CDR3 DNA sequence: TGCGCCAGCAGTTACGGACAGGGCCGTAATGAAAAACTGTTTTTT.

The chain uses TRBV7-9 and TRBJ1-2, with D possibly TRBD1 on 6 matching bases. Trimming took 0 bases from V and 0 from J, leaving 8 bases between them. The CDR3 extends over 15 amino acids. Germline V CDR1 and CDR2: SEHNR, FQNEAQ (reference sequence). CDR3 sequence: CASSLAGAANYGYTF. The DNA of the CDR3 is TGTGCCAGCAGCTTAGCGGGGGCGGCTAACTATGGCTACACCTTC.

The chain couples TRBV2 to TRBJ1-1; D is perhaps TRBD1 (6 bases). The CDR3 runs to 14 residues. CDR1 is SNHLY and CDR2 is FYNNEI in the germline V gene. V gave up 4 bases and J gave up 0 bases, with 9 bases separating them. CDR3 sequence reads: CASSAQGLNTEAFF. The CDR3 DNA reads as TGTGCCAGCAGTGCACAGGGTTTGAACACTGAAGCTTTCTTT. The complete variable domain, with remaining parts taken from reference TRBV2 and TRBJ1-1, reads EPEVTQTPSHQVTQMGQEVILRCVPISNHLYFYWYRQILGQKVEFLVSFYNNEISEKSEIFDDQFSVERPDGSNFTLKIRSTKLEDSAMYFCASSAQGLNTEAFFGQGTRLTVV.